This TCR beta chain is from a study of blood T cell repertoires in COVID-19. Study information: Spain, Italy and the United States supplied samples that represented acute and convalescent COVID-19. PBMCs, B-cell-depleted T cells, or T cells provided the cDNA or gDNA that made up the material.

This CDR3 comprises 19 residues. With 3 bases removed from V and 0 bases from J, the gap between germline ends came to 21 bases. The germline V gene has CDR1 LGHDT and CDR2 YNNKEL (reference sequence). Assay used: immunoSEQ multiplex PCR; TCRdb lists only in-frame clones, some missing. The repertoire consists of 180,000 or so clones, with 88% occurring once and the leading ten covering 1.5% to 2%. The specimen was peripheral blood. This clonotype was obtained from a man in his late teens or twenties with active or convalescent COVID-19. This chain uses TRBV3-1 (or the pseudogene TRBV3-2) with TRBJ2-1; possibly TRBD1 for D (6 bases). As DNA, the CDR3 is TGTGCCAGCAGCCAGACTACCGGGACACAGAAAAGCTCCTACAATGAGCAGTTCTTC. As protein: CASSQTTGTQKSSYNEQFF.